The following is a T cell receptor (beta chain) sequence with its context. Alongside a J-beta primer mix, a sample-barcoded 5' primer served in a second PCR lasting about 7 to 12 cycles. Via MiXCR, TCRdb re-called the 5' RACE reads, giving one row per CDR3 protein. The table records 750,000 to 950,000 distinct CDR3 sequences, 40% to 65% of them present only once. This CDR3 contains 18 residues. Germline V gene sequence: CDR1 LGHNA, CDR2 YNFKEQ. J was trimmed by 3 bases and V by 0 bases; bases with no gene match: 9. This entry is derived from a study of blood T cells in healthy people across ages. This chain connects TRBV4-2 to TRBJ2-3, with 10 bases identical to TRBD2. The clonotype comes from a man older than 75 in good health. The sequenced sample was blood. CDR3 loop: CASSQDRSSGSFTDTQYF. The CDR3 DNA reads TGTGCCAGCAGCCAAGATAGGTCTAGCGGGAGTTTTACAGATACGCAGTATTTT.